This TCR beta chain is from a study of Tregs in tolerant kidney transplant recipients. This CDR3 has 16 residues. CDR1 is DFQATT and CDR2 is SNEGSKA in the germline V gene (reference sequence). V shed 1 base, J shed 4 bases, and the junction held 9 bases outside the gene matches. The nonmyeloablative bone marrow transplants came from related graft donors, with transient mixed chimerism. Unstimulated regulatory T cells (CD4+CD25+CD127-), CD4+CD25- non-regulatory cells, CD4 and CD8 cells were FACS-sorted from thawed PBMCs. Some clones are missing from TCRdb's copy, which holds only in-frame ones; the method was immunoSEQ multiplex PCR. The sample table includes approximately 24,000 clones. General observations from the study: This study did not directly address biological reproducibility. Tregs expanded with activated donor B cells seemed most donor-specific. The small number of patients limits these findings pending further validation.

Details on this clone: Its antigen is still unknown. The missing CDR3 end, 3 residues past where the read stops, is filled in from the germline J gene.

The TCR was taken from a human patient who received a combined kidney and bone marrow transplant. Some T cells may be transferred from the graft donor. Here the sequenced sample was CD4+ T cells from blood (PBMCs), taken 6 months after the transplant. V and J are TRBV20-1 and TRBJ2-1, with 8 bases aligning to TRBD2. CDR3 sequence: CSARASSGQRYNEQFF. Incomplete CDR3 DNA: TGCAGTGCTAGAGCGTCTAGCGGGCAGCGGTACAATGAG.